This T cell receptor beta chain was sequenced in a study of blood T cell repertoires in COVID-19. At the level of the study: The United States, Italy and Spain were the sources of the acute and convalescent COVID-19 samples. Sources were T cells, B-cell-depleted T cells, or PBMCs; the material itself was cDNA or gDNA.

As originally analysed: Amplification from reference gene primers served as the basis for estimated nucleated cell counts. Method: immunoSEQ multiplex PCR; TCRdb's copy keeps in-frame clones and lacks some. That table supplies the V and J calls and clone size; D and trimming were determined from the DNA. The sample has about 200,000 clones; over 70% are singletons. The CDR3 contains 15 residues. V lost 5 bases, J lost 2 bases, and 7 bases stayed unmatched. CDR1 is SNHLY and CDR2 is FYNNEI in the germline V gene. Sequencing was done on a sample of peripheral blood. This TCR was sampled from a woman aged 65 to 85 with acute or convalescent COVID-19. The V gene is TRBV2, the J gene TRBJ2-3, with TRBD2 identical over 7 bases. The CDR3 nucleotides are TGTGCCAGCAGTTTTCTAGCGGAATTCACAGATACGCAGTATTTT. Protein product: CASSFLAEFTDTQYF.